The rows below give T cell receptor beta chains drawn from one sample of a study of vaccination effects on CD4 cells after COVID-19. Sequencing used immunoSEQ multiplex PCR; TCRdb keeps in-frame clones, though not all of them. The data show 55,000 to 70,000 clones, around 81% seen once. Their antigens are not known. This material consisted of CD4+ T cells from PBMCs cultured with HCoV-229E spike peptides, taken before COVID-19 vaccination. All receptors derive from a human donor who received a COVID-19 vaccine. The CDR3 runs from the conserved cysteine through the conserved F or W. Fields, in order: J gene, clone size, V gene, D gene, CDR3 protein, CDR3 DNA. The D gene is left open where the match is weak. Clone size appears in some rows only: once, few, many, or a class for an expanded clone.

J: TRBJ2-2
size: few
V: TRBV5-1
D: .
CDR3: CASSLPETNTGELFF
DNA: TGCGCCAGCAGCTTGCCAGAGACGAACACCGGGGAGCTGTTTTTT

J: TRBJ2-3
size: .
V: TRBV18
D: TRBD1
CDR3: CASSQLGQSTDTQYF
DNA: TGTGCCAGCTCACAACTGGGACAGAGCACAGATACGCAGTATTTT

J: TRBJ1-4
size: .
V: TRBV5-1
D: .
CDR3: CASSRGLDNEKLFF
DNA: TGCGCCAGCAGTCGGGGGCTCGATAATGAAAAACTGTTTTTT

J: TRBJ2-3
size: .
V: TRBV5-8
D: TRBD2
CDR3: CASPGLGVSDTQYF
DNA: TGTGCCAGTCCGGGACTAGGTGTTTCAGATACGCAGTATTTT

J: TRBJ2-1
size: .
V: TRBV5-1
D: .
CDR3: CASSRQAAGHNEQFF
DNA: TGCGCCAGCAGCCGACAGGCAGCGGGGCACAATGAGCAGTTCTTC

J: TRBJ2-5
size: .
V: TRBV30
D: .
CDR3: CAWSIRTVPQETQYF
DNA: TGTGCCTGGAGTATCCGGACGGTACCCCAAGAGACCCAGTACTTC

J: TRBJ2-5
size: once
V: TRBV5-4
D: .
CDR3: CASSFGETQYF
DNA: TGTGCCAGCAGCTTCGGAGAGACCCAGTACTTC

J: TRBJ1-3
size: .
V: TRBV19
D: TRBD1
CDR3: CASSRQGTPNTIYF
DNA: TGTGCCAGTAGCCGACAGGGAACCCCGAACACCATATATTTT

J: TRBJ1-2
size: .
V: TRBV19
D: .
CDR3: CASSIAPAGYGYTF
DNA: TGTGCCAGTAGTATTGCCCCAGCGGGCTATGGCTACACCTTC

J: TRBJ1-5
size: .
V: TRBV18
D: TRBD1
CDR3: CASSPDRDQPQHF
DNA: TGTGCCAGCTCTCCTGACAGGGATCAGCCCCAGCATTTT

J: TRBJ2-3
size: .
V: TRBV4-1
D: .
CDR3: CASSQEIMPGSTDTQYF
DNA: TGCGCCAGCAGCCAAGAAATAATGCCGGGAAGCACAGATACGCAGTATTTT

J: TRBJ1-1
size: .
V: TRBV5-1
D: TRBD1
CDR3: CASSLVGQDLTEAFF
DNA: TGCGCCAGCAGCTTGGTAGGACAGGATCTCACTGAAGCTTTCTTT

J: TRBJ1-3
size: .
V: TRBV30
D: .
CDR3: CAWSRGVSRGLSGNTIYF
DNA: TGTGCCTGGAGTCGGGGAGTTTCGAGGGGTCTCTCTGGAAACACCATATATTTT

J: TRBJ2-5
size: .
V: TRBV7-7
D: .
CDR3: CASSFTGRETQYF
DNA: TGTGCCAGCAGCTTCACAGGGCGAGAGACCCAGTACTTC

J: TRBJ2-4
size: .
V: TRBV5-1
D: .
CDR3: CASSGGAGDRKNIQYF
DNA: TGCGCCAGCAGCGGGGGGGCGGGGGACCGCAAAAACATTCAGTACTTC

J: TRBJ1-1
size: few
V: TRBV18
D: .
CDR3: CATTLQMGVNTEAFF
DNA: TGTGCCACCACGTTACAAATGGGTGTTAACACTGAAGCTTTCTTT

J: TRBJ2-1
size: .
V: TRBV2
D: .
CDR3: CASRGSKDEQFF
DNA: TGTGCCAGCAGGGGTAGTAAGGATGAGCAGTTCTTC

J: TRBJ1-2
size: .
V: TRBV2
D: TRBD1
CDR3: CASRDRDYGYTF
DNA: TGTGCCAGCAGGGACAGGGACTATGGCTACACCTTC

J: TRBJ1-2
size: few
V: TRBV12-3/TRBV12-4
D: .
CDR3: CASSETGNYGYTF
DNA: TGTGCCAGCAGCGAAACAGGAAACTATGGCTACACCTTC

J: TRBJ1-1
size: .
V: TRBV19
D: .
CDR3: CASRTRTSGAFF
DNA: TGTGCCAGTAGAACCAGGACATCGGGAGCTTTCTTT

J: TRBJ1-1
size: .
V: TRBV6-5
D: TRBD1
CDR3: CASKLDRVTEAFF
DNA: TGTGCCAGCAAATTAGACAGGGTCACTGAAGCTTTCTTT

J: TRBJ1-1
size: few
V: TRBV18
D: TRBD1
CDR3: CASSSDRATEAFF
DNA: TGTGCCAGCTCATCGGACAGGGCCACTGAAGCTTTCTTT

J: TRBJ2-3
size: .
V: TRBV19
D: .
CDR3: CASSRLGRDTQYF
DNA: TGTGCCAGTAGTCGTTTGGGGCGAGATACGCAGTATTTT

J: TRBJ1-4
size: .
V: TRBV5-1
D: .
CDR3: CASSFGSGEKLFF
DNA: TGCGCCAGCAGCTTCGGCAGTGGTGAAAAACTGTTTTTT

J: TRBJ2-1
size: .
V: TRBV5-1
D: TRBD1
CDR3: CASSLGQGEQFF
DNA: TGCGCCAGCAGCTTGGGACAGGGCGAGCAGTTCTTC

J: TRBJ2-1
size: .
V: TRBV5-6
D: .
CDR3: CASSDLAGGRTYNEQFF
DNA: TGTGCCAGCAGCGACCTGGCCGGGGGCAGGACCTACAATGAGCAGTTCTTC

J: TRBJ1-1
size: .
V: TRBV10-3
D: .
CDR3: CAISGQGLNTEAFF
DNA: TGTGCCATCAGTGGTCAGGGCCTGAACACTGAAGCTTTCTTT

J: TRBJ2-1
size: .
V: TRBV4-3
D: .
CDR3: CASSQERLAVNEQFF
DNA: TGCGCCAGCAGCCAAGAACGGCTGGCAGTCAATGAGCAGTTCTTC

J: TRBJ1-1
size: .
V: TRBV12-5
D: .
CDR3: CASGLVQNTEAFF
DNA: TGTGCTAGTGGTTTGGTACAGAACACTGAAGCTTTCTTT

J: TRBJ1-5
size: medium-sized
V: TRBV7-9
D: TRBD1
CDR3: CASSLGAGGQPQHF
DNA: TGTGCCAGCAGCTTAGGGGCAGGGGGTCAGCCCCAGCATTTT

J: TRBJ2-5
size: .
V: TRBV30
D: .
CDR3: CAWSKQVQETQYF
DNA: TGTGCCTGGAGTAAACAGGTTCAAGAGACCCAGTACTTC

J: TRBJ2-5
size: .
V: TRBV5-1
D: TRBD1
CDR3: CASSPWTGTETQYF
DNA: TGCGCCAGCAGCCCATGGACAGGCACAGAGACCCAGTACTTC

J: TRBJ1-5
size: once
V: TRBV21-1
D: .
CDR3: CASRVSNQPQHF
DNA: TGTGCCAGCAGGGTAAGCAATCAGCCCCAGCATTTT

J: TRBJ1-2
size: few
V: TRBV6-4
D: .
CDR3: CASSNWEGSGMGGLYGYTF
DNA: TGTGCCAGCAGCAACTGGGAGGGTTCTGGGATGGGGGGCCTTTATGGCTACACCTTC

J: TRBJ2-1
size: .
V: TRBV6-5
D: .
CDR3: CASRQGGSYNEQFF
DNA: TGTGCCAGCAGACAGGGTGGCTCCTACAATGAGCAGTTCTTC

J: TRBJ1-1
size: .
V: TRBV30
D: TRBD1
CDR3: CAWKQGLTEAFF
DNA: TGTGCCTGGAAACAGGGGCTCACTGAAGCTTTCTTT

J: TRBJ1-5
size: .
V: TRBV5-6
D: .
CDR3: CASSHGQSNQPQHF
DNA: TGTGCCAGCAGCCACGGACAAAGCAATCAGCCCCAGCATTTT

J: TRBJ2-2
size: .
V: TRBV27
D: .
CDR3: CASREGTNTGELFF
DNA: TGTGCCAGCAGGGAAGGTACGAACACCGGGGAGCTGTTTTTT

J: TRBJ1-4
size: .
V: TRBV25-1
D: .
CDR3: CASSGDWDSNEKLFF
DNA: TGTGCCAGCAGTGGGGATTGGGATTCAAATGAAAAACTGTTTTTT

J: TRBJ2-1
size: .
V: TRBV7-8
D: .
CDR3: CASSSRSTAGIYDYNEQFF
DNA: TGTGCCAGCAGCTCACGATCGACCGCCGGGATCTACGACTACAATGAGCAGTTCTTC

J: TRBJ2-3
size: .
V: TRBV6-2/TRBV6-3
D: TRBD2
CDR3: CASSRTGTSGGASRDTQYF
DNA: TGTGCCAGCAGTCGTACCGGGACTAGCGGGGGGGCCTCGAGAGATACGCAGTATTTT

J: TRBJ2-5
size: .
V: TRBV7-6
D: .
CDR3: CASSLDGGGRKVQYF
DNA: TGTGCCAGCAGCTTAGATGGGGGGGGGCGAAAGGTCCAGTACTTC

J: TRBJ1-2
size: .
V: TRBV7-8
D: .
CDR3: CASKPNPNYGYTF
DNA: TGTGCCTCTAAACCGAATCCTAACTATGGCTACACCTTC

J: TRBJ1-5
size: .
V: TRBV18
D: TRBD1
CDR3: CASSRGQGAGNQPQHF
DNA: TGTGCCAGCTCTCGTGGACAGGGGGCAGGCAATCAGCCCCAGCATTTT

J: TRBJ1-6
size: .
V: TRBV28
D: TRBD1
CDR3: CASSALTGTESPLHF
DNA: TGTGCCAGCAGTGCCCTGACAGGGACCGAATCACCCCTCCACTTT

J: TRBJ1-4
size: .
V: TRBV18
D: .
CDR3: CASSPVEVGKLFF
DNA: TGTGCCAGCTCACCAGTTGAGGTGGGAAAACTGTTTTTT

J: TRBJ1-2
size: .
V: TRBV2
D: .
CDR3: CASNLSGTLPRGYTF
DNA: TGTGCCAGCAATCTCTCGGGTACCTTACCAAGAGGCTACACCTTC

J: TRBJ2-3
size: .
V: TRBV4-1
D: TRBD2
CDR3: CASSQGGGSSTDTQYF
DNA: TGCGCCAGCAGCCAAGGGGGGGGATCCAGCACAGATACGCAGTATTTT

J: TRBJ1-2
size: .
V: TRBV24-1
D: TRBD1
CDR3: CAVAEGQGYGYTF
DNA: TGTGCCGTCGCAGAGGGACAGGGCTATGGCTACACCTTC

J: TRBJ2-6
size: .
V: TRBV9
D: .
CDR3: CASSVGAGSSGANVLTF
DNA: TGTGCCAGCAGCGTAGGGGCAGGCAGCTCTGGGGCCAACGTCCTGACTTTC

J: TRBJ2-1
size: .
V: TRBV4-1
D: .
CDR3: CASSQGPAQGSYNEQFF
DNA: TGCGCCAGCAGCCAAGGTCCAGCCCAGGGATCCTACAATGAGCAGTTCTTC